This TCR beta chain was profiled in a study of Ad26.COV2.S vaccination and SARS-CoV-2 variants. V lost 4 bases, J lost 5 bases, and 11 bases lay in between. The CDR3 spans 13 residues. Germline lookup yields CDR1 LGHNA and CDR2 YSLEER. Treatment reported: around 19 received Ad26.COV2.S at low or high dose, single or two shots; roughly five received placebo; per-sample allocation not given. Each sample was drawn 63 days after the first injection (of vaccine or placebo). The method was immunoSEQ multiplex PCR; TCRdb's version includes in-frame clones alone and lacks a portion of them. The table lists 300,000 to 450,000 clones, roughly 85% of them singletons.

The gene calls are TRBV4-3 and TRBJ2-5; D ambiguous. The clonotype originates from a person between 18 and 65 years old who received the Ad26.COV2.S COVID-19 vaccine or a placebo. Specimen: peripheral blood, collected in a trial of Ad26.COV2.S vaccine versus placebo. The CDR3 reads CASSRGLGETQYF. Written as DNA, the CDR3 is TGCGCCAGCAGCCGTGGCCTGGGGGAGACCCAGTACTTC.